The 28 T cell receptor beta chains given below trace back to one sample, sequenced in a study of beta chain features in type 1 diabetes. Every isolated RNA sample was fully reverse transcribed, so sequencing captured expressed TCRB transcripts. Method: immunoSEQ multiplex PCR; TCRdb's copy keeps in-frame clones and lacks some. The profile shows some 9,800 clones, 70% to 80% of them singletons. The sequencing input was Tregs from blood. These receptors were collected from a woman aged 18-29 years in good health.

The chain couples TRBV5-1 to TRBJ2-2; 15 bases map to TRBD2. This CDR3 spans 19 amino acids. After removal of 4 bases from V and 7 bases from J, the junction contained 14 bases not matched to a gene. The V gene's germline CDR1 is SGHRS and CDR2 YFSETQ. CDR3 sequence reads: CASSQSWTSGRAKVGELFF. In DNA, the CDR3 is TGCGCCAGCAGCCAAAGTTGGACTAGCGGGAGGGCCAAGGTCGGGGAGCTGTTTTTT.

This chain connects TRBV6-5 to TRBJ1-2; D possibly corresponds to TRBD1 (5 bases). The V gene's germline CDR1 is MNHEY and CDR2 SVGAGI. V shed 0 bases and J shed 8 bases, with 16 bases lying between them. The CDR3 runs 15 residues. The CDR3 here is CASSYSRGDRKGYTF. CDR3 DNA sequence: TGTGCCAGCAGTTACTCAAGGGGCGATCGGAAAGGCTACACCTTC.

The J gene is TRBJ2-5, the V gene TRBV10-2; D is perhaps TRBD2 (7 bases). The germline V and J ends were trimmed by 6 bases and 4 bases, with 9 bases remaining between them. In germline, CDR1 is WSHSY, CDR2 SAAADI. CDR3 length: 12 residues. CDR3 nucleotide sequence: TGCGCCAGCAGAGGGGGGGGAGAGACCCAGTACTTC. This encodes CASRGGGETQYF.

This chain links TRBV5-1 with TRBJ1-1; unclear D gene. CDR3 size: 13 residues. Per the germline V gene, CDR1 is SGHRS and CDR2 is YFSETQ. Trimming shortened V by 0 bases and J by 5 bases, and 8 bases separated the two germline ends. The CDR3 DNA reads as TGCGCCAGCAGCTTGGGGTCGGGGACTGAAGCTTTCTTT. It specifies CASSLGSGTEAFF.

J is TRBJ1-2 and V is TRBV6-5; TRBD1 aligns across 9 bases. Trimming cost V 7 bases and J 7 bases; bases outside gene matches: 13. CDR1 MNHEY and CDR2 SVGAGI come from the germline V gene. This CDR3 contains 15 residues. The CDR3, as DNA: TGTGCCAGCACAAACGCCCTTTTGACAGGGGGTGGCTACACCTTC. This translates into CASTNALLTGGGYTF.

The table lists this clone with a few counts. The V gene is TRBV11-2, the J gene TRBJ2-1, with 13 bases identical to TRBD2. V shed 5 bases and J 7 bases; nucleotides not matched to a gene: 11. The CDR3 has 17 residues. Germline lookup yields CDR1 SGHAT and CDR2 FQNNGV. The CDR3, as DNA: TGTGCCAGCAGCCCAGGACTAGCGGGAGCAAAAAGGAATGAGCAGTTCTTC. Its translation: CASSPGLAGAKRNEQFF.

The rearrangement uses TRBV5-1 and TRBJ1-2; D perhaps matches TRBD1 (5 bases). Trimming pared 0 bases from V and 8 bases from J, leaving 14 bases between. Germline V lookup: CDR1 SGHRS, CDR2 YFSETQ. There are 14 residues in the CDR3. As DNA, the CDR3 is TGCGCCAGCAGCTTGGACGCTGCGGGGCGCGGCTACACCTTC. Translation: CASSLDAAGRGYTF.

The CDR3 region is CASSEDRGLINEQFF. CDR3 nucleotides: TGTGCCAGCAGTGAAGACAGGGGGCTAATTAATGAGCAGTTCTTC. The rearrangement uses TRBV2 and TRBJ2-1; 9 bases align to TRBD1. V shed 1 base and J 7 bases; nucleotides not matched to a gene: 5. This CDR3 contains 15 residues. Germline V lookup: CDR1 SNHLY, CDR2 FYNNEI.

This clone was seen just once. The chain employs TRBV5-1 and TRBJ1-3, with D tentatively TRBD1 (5 bases). Germline-derived CDR1 and CDR2 are SGHRS and YFSETQ. The CDR3 has 16 residues. V was cut by 0 bases and J by 0 bases, with 10 bases left in between. This chain's CDR3 is CASSLAGMSSGNTIYF. The CDR3 nucleotides read TGCGCCAGCAGCTTGGCAGGGATGAGCTCTGGAAACACCATATATTTT.

Comment on this clone: Other DNA variants within this sample encode the same CDR3. The rearrangement joins TRBV2 to TRBJ2-1; TRBD2 aligns across 10 bases. With 0 bases clipped from V and 2 bases from J, the junction kept 7 bases outside the gene matches. CDR1 is SNHLY and CDR2 is FYNNEI in the germline V gene. This CDR3 region has 18 residues. The CDR3 loop is CASSEAPPGLAPYNEQFF. In nucleotides, the CDR3 is TGTGCCAGCAGTGAAGCGCCCCCGGGACTAGCGCCCTACAATGAGCAGTTCTTC.

The rearrangement uses TRBV7-9 and TRBJ1-1; a possible D gene is TRBD1 (5 bases). This CDR3 contains 13 residues. V was clipped by 11 bases and J by 1 base, with 14 bases between them. Germline CDR1 SEHNR, CDR2 FQNEAQ (reference sequence). CDR3 region: CAGARQGNTEAFF. The CDR3, as DNA: TGTGCCGGGGCAAGGCAGGGGAACACTGAAGCTTTCTTT.

The genes are TRBV5-1 and TRBJ2-5, with D perhaps TRBD2 (6 bases). Germline-derived CDR1 and CDR2 are SGHRS and YFSETQ. This CDR3 spans 17 amino acids. Trimming cost V 0 bases and J 2 bases, with 17 bases left between them. In nucleotides, the CDR3 is TGCGCCAGCAGCTTGGCATTCGGCGGGGCGGTACAAGAGACCCAGTACTTC. Translated, it gives CASSLAFGGAVQETQYF.

This clone was counted only a few times. CDR3 nucleotide sequence: TGTGCCGCAACAGGACAGGGGCGCACAGATACGCAGTATTTT. Its translation: CAATGQGRTDTQYF. V and J are TRBV30 and TRBJ2-3; TRBD1 matches 9 bases. The CDR3 has 14 amino acids. Germline V gene lookup returns CDR1 GTSNPN and CDR2 SVGIG (reference sequence). J lost 1 base, V lost 8 bases, and 7 bases had no gene match.

The chain's CDR3 is CASSYSGFPGKTQYF. CDR3 DNA sequence: TGTGCCAGCAGTTACTCGGGCTTCCCCGGGAAGACCCAGTACTTC. The rearrangement uses TRBV6-5 and TRBJ2-5, with D perhaps TRBD2 (5 bases). Trimming removed 0 bases at V and 6 bases at J, with 14 bases between. Germline V gene lookup returns CDR1 MNHEY and CDR2 SVGAGI. There are 15 residues in the CDR3.

The rearrangement uses TRBV5-4 and TRBJ2-1, with 7 nucleotides matching TRBD2. Per germline, CDR1 SGHNT and CDR2 YYREEE (reference sequence). This CDR3 has 14 residues. V was clipped by 0 bases and J by 9 bases; unmatched bases: 6. The CDR3 region is CASSLDGGGSEQFF. In nucleotides, the CDR3 is TGTGCCAGCAGCTTGGATGGGGGGGGGAGTGAGCAGTTCTTC.

This chain connects TRBV6-6 to TRBJ1-2; D perhaps matches TRBD1 (5 bases). V was shortened by 7 bases and J by 8 bases, with 20 bases between the two germline ends. Per germline, CDR1 MNHNY and CDR2 SVGAGI (reference sequence). The CDR3 covers 14 residues. The CDR3 DNA sequence: TGTGCCAGCACCACAGGAGGAGGGGCGCGGGGCTACACCTTC. Translation: CASTTGGGARGYTF.

J is TRBJ2-3 and V is TRBV2, with unresolved D. V dropped 5 bases and J dropped 8 bases, with 11 bases sitting between them. The CDR3 runs 12 residues. CDR1 is SNHLY, CDR2 FYNNEI, per germline. The chain's CDR3 is CASSPPTGTQYF. In DNA, the CDR3 is TGTGCCAGCAGTCCCCCCACGGGTACGCAGTATTTT.

The chain links TRBV2 to TRBJ2-5, with D perhaps matching TRBD1 (5 bases). The CDR3 sequence is 13 residues long. Germline loops: CDR1 SNHLY, CDR2 FYNNEI. V was clipped by 3 bases and J by 4 bases, with 9 bases between them. CDR3 sequence (DNA): TGTGCCAGCAGTGAGAGACAGCGAGAGACCCAGTACTTC. This encodes CASSERQRETQYF.

The chain joins TRBV14 to TRBJ2-7, with D perhaps matching TRBD2 (7 bases). The CDR3 length is 15 residues. Germline CDR1 is SGHDN and CDR2 is FVKESK. Trimming removed 4 bases from V and 0 bases from J, with 13 bases in between. As DNA, the CDR3 is TGTGCCAGCAGCCGTAGGGGGGGGCCCTCCTACGAGCAGTACTTC. Its translation is CASSRRGGPSYEQYF.

Concerning this clone: The sample has other DNA sequences that encode this CDR3 too. The J gene is TRBJ2-1, the V gene TRBV4-1; 14 bases line up with TRBD2. Germline-derived CDR1 and CDR2 are MGHRA and YSYEKL. V lost 0 bases to trimming and J lost 8 bases; unmatched junction nucleotides: 9. The CDR3 is 18 amino acids. This CDR3 reads CASSQEGRGLAGGHEQFF. In nucleotides, the CDR3 is TGCGCCAGCAGCCAAGAGGGGAGAGGACTAGCGGGAGGTCATGAGCAGTTCTTC.

This clone was seen only a few times. The V gene is TRBV5-1, the J gene TRBJ2-5; D gene ambiguous. The CDR3 contains 11 residues. The germline V gene has CDR1 SGHRS and CDR2 YFSETQ. V dropped 1 base and J dropped 5 bases, with 3 bases sitting between them. CDR3 sequence: CASSLYETQYF. CDR3 coding DNA: TGCGCCAGCAGCTTGTATGAGACCCAGTACTTC.

The gene calls are TRBV5-1 and TRBJ2-7; TRBD2 matches 10 bases. Germline V lookup: CDR1 SGHRS, CDR2 YFSETQ. The CDR3 is 13 residues long. Trimming at V came to 2 bases and at J to 6 bases, leaving 2 bases not matched to a gene. The CDR3: CASSLTSGTEQYF. The DNA for the CDR3 is TGCGCCAGCAGCTTAACTAGCGGGACCGAGCAGTACTTC.

J is TRBJ2-3 and V is TRBV7-2, with 8 positions matching TRBD2. Trimming took 5 bases from V and 1 from J; bases not matched to a gene: 11. The CDR3 contains 17 residues. The germline CDR1 and CDR2 sequences are SGHTA and FQGNSA. In DNA, the CDR3 is TGTGCCAGCAGCCAAATAGCGGGACCCCAGGGCACAGATACGCAGTATTTT. This sequence encodes CASSQIAGPQGTDTQYF.

The genes are TRBV18 and TRBJ1-5, with a possible D match to TRBD1 (6 bases). The germline V gene has CDR1 KGHSH and CDR2 LQKENI. The CDR3 spans 14 residues. V dropped 2 bases and J dropped 4 bases, with 9 bases sitting between them. The CDR3 nucleotides are TGTGCCAGCTCACCAACCGACAGGAATCAGCCCCAGCATTTT. This gives the protein CASSPTDRNQPQHF.

This chain connects TRBV4-2 to TRBJ2-7; 11 nucleotides match TRBD1. Germline V gives CDR1 LGHNA, CDR2 YNFKEQ. V lost 0 bases and J lost 6; bases outside the gene matches: 1. The CDR3 extends over 14 amino acids. The CDR3 region is CASSQDGTGGEQYF. The CDR3 DNA follows: TGTGCCAGCAGCCAAGATGGGACAGGGGGCGAGCAGTACTTC.

This chain uses TRBV5-1 with TRBJ2-6; TRBD2 is a possible D gene (6 bases). Trimming took 0 bases from V and 4 from J, leaving 17 bases between them. CDR3 size: 18 residues. From germline, CDR1 is SGHRS and CDR2 YFSETQ. This chain's CDR3 is CASSLARTSAGGANVLTF. Here the CDR3 DNA reads TGCGCCAGCAGCTTGGCCCGGACTTCCGCGGGAGGGGCCAACGTCCTGACTTTC.

J is TRBJ2-3 and V is TRBV19, with TRBD1 matching over 7 bases. V trimming: 4 bases; J trimming: 3 bases; junction bases outside the gene matches: 10. From germline, CDR1 is LNHDA and CDR2 SQIVND (reference sequence). The CDR3 covers 16 residues. The CDR3 sequence is CASSRNRGMGTDTQYF. CDR3 in DNA: TGTGCCAGTAGTAGAAACAGGGGAATGGGGACAGATACGCAGTATTTT.

The rearrangement joins TRBV25-1 to TRBJ2-5, with 7 positions matching TRBD2. CDR1 is MGHDK and CDR2 is SYGVNS in the germline V gene. This CDR3 is 14 amino acids long. J gave up 5 bases and V 7 bases, and 10 bases lay outside the gene matches. DNA for the CDR3: TGTGCCAGCAAAGGAGCGGGGCGAGGGGAGACCCAGTACTTC. As protein: CASKGAGRGETQYF.